The T cell receptor beta chain described here comes from a study of T cell responses to AZD1222 COVID-19 vaccine. The study's findings and limits: Recipients of AZD1222 seropositive at baseline numbered only five or six. Most donors were white British and more were female, and clonal diversity was possibly underestimated. Repertoire collection took place solely once the T cell response had peaked.

About this clone itself: Its antigen is currently unknown.

Using immunoSEQ multiplex PCR, the repertoire was profiled, and TCRdb retains in-frame clones only, with some absent. The profile shows 15,000 to 20,000 clones, roughly nine tenths of them singletons. The origin of this receptor is an adult who received the AZD1222 COVID-19 vaccine. Sequenced here: peripheral blood, sampled 28 days after the second AZD1222 dose.

Written as DNA, the CDR3 is TGTGCCAGTAGTATTACGGCCGTACGCTCTACTAGCGCCCTAAACTACGAGCAGTACTTC. Protein sequence: CASSITAVRSTSALNYEQYF. The genes are TRBV19 and TRBJ2-7; 7 bases agree with TRBD2. This CDR3 comprises 20 residues. Germline V lookup: CDR1 LNHDA, CDR2 SQIVND (reference sequence). V dropped 3 bases and J dropped 3; count of bases not matched to a gene: 23.